The text below deals with one T cell receptor beta chain. This sample stems from a study of blood T cell repertoires in COVID-19. CDR3 size: 12 residues. The V end was cut by 11 bases, the J end by 7 bases, with 12 bases between. CDR1 is WSHSY and CDR2 is SAAADI in the germline V gene. Produced via immunoSEQ multiplex PCR; TCRdb's table is partial and in-frame only. The sample carries around 50,000 clones, around four fifths recorded once. The sample consisted of peripheral blood. This receptor was obtained from a man aged 70 or older with acute or convalescent COVID-19. J is TRBJ1-6 and V is TRBV10-2; D is perhaps TRBD1 (5 bases). The CDR3 DNA is TGCGCCGGGGGGACGGGCAATTCACCCCTCCACTTT. Translation: CAGGTGNSPLHF.